This TCR beta chain stems from a study of T cell repertoires in breast cancer. Study findings and constraints: About 20 TCR pairs shared by seven or more tumors were possibly tumor-specific. Tumor-free sentinel nodes shared only roughly 1.9% of tumor TCRs; involved nodes shared 7.5% to 8.5%.

A second nested PCR with blocking oligonucleotides suppressed unpaired genes. TCRdb passed the emulsion pairing reads through MiXCR, listing each CDR3 protein once. In the table there are about 4,000 distinct CDR3 sequences, over 35% of which are singletons. This clonotype was counted many times. Antigen specificity is unknown. The CDR3 covers 14 residues. Trimming took 6 bases from V and 2 from J; bases not matched to a gene: 4. Germline V CDR1 and CDR2: SNHLY, FYNNEI. Paired alpha-beta TCRs of CD8+ T cells were analyzed by expanded emulsion RT-PCR. Overnight incubation in 10 IU/mL IL-2 followed CD8 positive selection of the T cells.

The TCR was taken from a pool of human donors with breast cancer or a healthy control (not recorded which). Material for sequencing was CD8+ T cells. The chain couples TRBV2 to TRBJ2-1; TRBD1 matches 7 bases. The CDR3 region has the DNA TGTGCCAGCAGGGGACAGCCGACCTACAATGAGCAGTTCTTC. It is translated as CASRGQPTYNEQFF.